A single sample gave rise to the 10 T cell receptor beta chains below, sequenced in a study of cytomegalovirus exposure and HLA in healthy donors. Clones were read by immunoSEQ multiplex PCR, and TCRdb kept only the in-frame ones, dropping some. Of about 190,000 clones in the sample, approximately 80% were seen once. Sequencing was carried out using PBMCs. The source of these receptors is a man between 18 and 29 years old in good health and CMV-seropositive.

This clone was observed a single time. The rearrangement links TRBV7-9 to TRBJ2-5; the match to TRBD2 covers 9 bases. In germline, CDR1 is SEHNR, CDR2 FQNEAQ (reference sequence). This CDR3 comprises 17 residues. The ends lost 1 base at V and 0 bases at J; junction bases unmatched: 6. CDR3 in DNA: TGTGCCAGCAGCTTAGAACCGACTAGCGGTTACCAAGAGACCCAGTACTTC. Its translation is CASSLEPTSGYQETQYF.

The J gene is TRBJ2-7, the V gene TRBV5-1; no clear D gene. V lost 0 bases and J lost 1, with 8 bases in between. CDR3 size: 14 residues. Germline CDR1 reads SGHRS; CDR2 reads YFSETQ. CDR3 sequence: CASSLDRRSYEQYF. CDR3 bases: TGCGCCAGCAGCTTGGACAGACGATCCTACGAGCAGTACTTC. The full variable domain, with the rest looked up from reference TRBV5-1 and TRBJ2-7, is KAGVTQTPRYLIKTRGQQVTLSCSPISGHRSVSWYQQTPGQGLQFLFEYFSETQRNKGNFPGRFSGRQFSNSRSEMNVSTLELGDSALYLCASSLDRRSYEQYFGPGTRLTVT.

For the CDR3, the DNA is TGTGCCAGCAGCCAAGGACTCTGGACAGGCCCGTGGGGCTACACCTTC. Translating gives CASSQGLWTGPWGYTF. The chain employs TRBV14 and TRBJ1-2, with 7 bases that match TRBD1. V was pared by 1 base and J by 8 bases, with 13 bases of the junction left unmatched. CDR1 and CDR2 (germline): SGHDN, FVKESK. The CDR3 has 16 amino acids.

The rearrangement uses TRBV5-4 and TRBJ2-7, with 10 bases lining up with TRBD2. The CDR3 is 15 residues long. CDR1 and CDR2 (germline): SGHNT, YYREEE (reference sequence). V lost 6 bases and J lost 0; bases outside the gene matches: 6. The CDR3 sequence: CASTSSGRDSYEQYF. DNA of the CDR3: TGTGCCAGCACCTCAAGCGGGAGGGACTCCTACGAGCAGTACTTC. Based on the CDR3 plus reference TRBV5-4 and TRBJ2-7, the full variable domain is ETGVTQSPTHLIKTRGQQVTLRCSSQSGHNTVSWYQQALGQGPQFIFQYYREEENGRGNFPPRFSGLQFPNYSSELNVNALELDDSALYLCASTSSGRDSYEQYFGPGTRLTVT.

V usage is TRBV5-5 and J usage is TRBJ2-3; the match to TRBD2 covers 8 bases. The CDR3 spans 18 residues. CDR1 and CDR2 from the germline V gene are SGHKS and YYEKEE (reference sequence). The junction had 18 bases not matched to a gene; V was cut back by 7 bases and J by 2 bases. CDR3 in amino acids: CASLPWLSGSGVTDTQYF. In DNA, the CDR3 is TGTGCCAGCCTACCTTGGCTCAGCGGGAGCGGTGTCACAGATACGCAGTATTTT.

The rearrangement joins TRBV9 to TRBJ1-4; unclear D gene. The germline V gene has CDR1 SGDLS and CDR2 YYNGEE. The V end lost 3 bases, the J end lost 5 bases, and 11 bases lay between the germline ends. This CDR3 comprises 14 residues. The CDR3 bases are TGTGCCAGCAGCGGAGGAATGTCGAATGAAAAACTGTTTTTT. The encoded protein is CASSGGMSNEKLFF.

The chain uses TRBV5-1 and TRBJ2-7, with D perhaps TRBD2 (6 bases). V gave up 0 bases and J gave up 0 bases, with 19 bases separating them. This CDR3 has 18 amino acids. Germline V gene data show CDR1 as SGHRS and CDR2 as YFSETQ. CDR3 DNA: TGCGCCAGCAGCTTGGCTCTAGCGACAATGACAAACTCCTACGAGCAGTACTTC. It translates to CASSLALATMTNSYEQYF.

The V gene is TRBV10-2, the J gene TRBJ1-2; the D is unclear. CDR3 length: 12 residues. V was cut by 7 bases and J by 4 bases, with 10 bases left in between. From germline, CDR1 is WSHSY and CDR2 SAAADI. CDR3 DNA sequence: TGCGCCAGCACCGGTTCATCCTATGGCTACACCTTC. This sequence encodes CASTGSSYGYTF.

The chain joins TRBV15 to TRBJ1-4, with D possibly TRBD1 on 5 matching bases. Trimming cost V 0 bases and J 7 bases, with 12 bases left between them. The germline V gene encodes CDR1 LNHNV and CDR2 YYDKDF (reference sequence). The CDR3 contains 15 residues. The CDR3 region has the DNA TGTGCCACCAGCAGAGATGCCAGGGTGGTTGAAAAACTGTTTTTT. It translates to CATSRDARVVEKLFF.

V usage is TRBV13 and J usage is TRBJ1-2, with 10 bases identical to TRBD1. V gave up 1 base and J gave up 2 bases; unmatched junction bases: 10. CDR3 length: 18 amino acids. Germline assignment: CDR1 PRHDT and CDR2 FYEKMQ (reference sequence). The CDR3 bases are TGTGCCAGCAGCTTAGTCCGGGACAGGGGACGGAGGAACTATGGCTACACCTTC. This gives the protein CASSLVRDRGRRNYGYTF.